The present T cell receptor beta chain was sequenced within a study of blood T cell repertoires in COVID-19. Overall study context: T cells, B-cell-depleted T cells, or PBMCs supplied cDNA or gDNA.

Trimming removed 6 bases at V and 2 bases at J, with 3 bases between. There are 11 residues in the CDR3. Germline V gene data show CDR1 as SNHLY and CDR2 as FYNNEI. TCRdb's copy holds only in-frame clones and misses some; the assay was immunoSEQ multiplex PCR. The sample has 200,000 to 300,000 clones; 80% to 85% are singletons. This chain uses TRBV2 with TRBJ2-3; no clear D. Specimen: peripheral blood. This clonotype was sampled from a woman in her sixties with active or convalescent COVID-19. CDR3 bases: TGTGCCAGCAGGTACACAGATACGCAGTATTTT. Protein: CASRYTDTQYF.